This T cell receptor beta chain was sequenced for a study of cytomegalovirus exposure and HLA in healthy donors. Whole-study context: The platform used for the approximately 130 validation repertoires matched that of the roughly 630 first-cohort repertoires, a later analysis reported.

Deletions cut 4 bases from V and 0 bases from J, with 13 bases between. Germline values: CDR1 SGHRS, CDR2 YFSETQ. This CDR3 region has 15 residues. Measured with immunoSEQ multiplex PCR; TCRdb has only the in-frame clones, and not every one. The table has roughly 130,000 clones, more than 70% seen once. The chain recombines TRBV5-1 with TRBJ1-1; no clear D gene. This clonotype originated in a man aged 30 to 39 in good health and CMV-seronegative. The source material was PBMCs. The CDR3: CASSPYGLMNTEAFF. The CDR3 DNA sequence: TGCGCCAGCAGCCCTTATGGGCTAATGAACACTGAAGCTTTCTTT.